This T cell receptor beta chain was sequenced during a study of a mutant IDH1 vaccine in newly diagnosed glioma. Study summary: Vaccination started 4-6 weeks after radiotherapy alone, or with temozolomide cycles. Former treatment meant radiotherapy, temozolomide, or both; the majority had gotten both.

This CDR3 has 14 amino acids. Germline V gives CDR1 SEHNR, CDR2 FQNEAQ (reference sequence). With V trimmed by 5 bases and J by 9 bases, 6 bases remained unmatched. Study results and caveats: No link was apparently found between pseudoprogression and changes in top peripheral T cell clonotypes. It was over 85% of patients that developed vaccine-induced immune responses.

Clones were sequenced by immunoSEQ multiplex PCR, and TCRdb holds only the in-frame ones, with some missing. The sample lists about 72,000 clones; roughly 84% were seen once. Time point noted: week 23, last vaccination. Vaccine doses each comprised 300 ug of mutant IDH1 20-mer peptide, with topical imiquimod. Points on this clone: What it recognizes is unknown.

The genes are TRBV7-9 and TRBJ2-4; 11 bases map to TRBD2. Sequences were derived from PBMCs, sampled from a glioma patient whose treatment included an IDH1 peptide vaccine. The clonotype originates from a young man with glioma. CDR3 region: CASSHLAGGGIQYF. The DNA for the CDR3 is TGTGCCAGCAGCCATTTAGCGGGGGGGGGCATTCAGTACTTC.